The clone carrying this T cell receptor beta chain was counted between two and nine times. What it binds is unknown. The record originates from a study of cytomegalovirus exposure and HLA in healthy donors. General observations from the study: Later analysis identified several of the most significant clusters that appeared linked to common viral pathogens. Association of a missense DCLRE1C variant with TCR beta V- and J-gene trimming was reported in a later analysis.

Per the germline V gene, CDR1 is KGHSH and CDR2 is LQKENI. The trim removed 5 bases at V and 6 bases at J, leaving 15 bases unmatched. CDR3 length: 16 amino acids. PCR involved 60 Vbeta and 13 Jbeta primers. This table comes from immunoSEQ multiplex PCR, and its TCRdb copy is limited to in-frame clones, with some not included. The sample lists about 120,000 clones; roughly 80% were seen once. The sequence derives from a female donor in good health and CMV-seropositive. Sequenced: PBMCs. V and J are TRBV18 and TRBJ1-1; 7 nucleotides match TRBD1. Here the CDR3 DNA reads TGTGCCAGCTCATCAGCTCGACAGGGTAAGATAGCTGAAGCTTTCTTT. It encodes CASSSARQGKIAEAFF.